This T cell receptor beta chain was obtained from a study of control samples from healthy donors and cancer patients. This clone was detected a few times. The CDR3 is 12 residues long. V shed 8 bases and J shed 3 bases, with 8 bases lying between them. The germline CDR1 and CDR2 sequences are SNHLY and FYNNEI. Libraries were prepared by immunoSEQ multiplex PCR; TCRdb keeps only in-frame clonotypes and omits some of them. The sample holds 210,000 or so clones; 91% are singletons and the top ten take 1.8%. Specimen: blood. This chain connects TRBV2 to TRBJ1-5; no clear D. This receptor was obtained from a man aged 25 to 40 in good health. Written as DNA, the CDR3 is TGTGCCAGCCGGGAGATCAATCAGCCCCAGCATTTT. Translating it yields CASREINQPQHF.